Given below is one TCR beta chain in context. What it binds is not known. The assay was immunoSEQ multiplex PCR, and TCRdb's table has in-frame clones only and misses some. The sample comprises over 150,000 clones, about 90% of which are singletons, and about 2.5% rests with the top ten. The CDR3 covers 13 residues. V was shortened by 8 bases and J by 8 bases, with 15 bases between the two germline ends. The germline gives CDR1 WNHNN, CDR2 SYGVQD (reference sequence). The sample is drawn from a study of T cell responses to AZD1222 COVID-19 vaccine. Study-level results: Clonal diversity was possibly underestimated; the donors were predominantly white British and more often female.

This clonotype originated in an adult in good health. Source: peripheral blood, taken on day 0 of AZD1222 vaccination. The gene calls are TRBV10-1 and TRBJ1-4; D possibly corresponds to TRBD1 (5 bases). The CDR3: CASYARGGEKLFF. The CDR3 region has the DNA TGCGCCAGCTACGCGAGGGGTGGGGAAAAACTGTTTTTT.